This T cell receptor (beta chain) was found in a study of identical twins listed by TCRdb under 2016. Regarding the research as a whole: TCR alpha and beta repertoires from monozygotic twins, unrelated adults of various ages and cord blood were deep-sequenced to test whether fetal clonotypes persist. Replicate twin experiments were performed at different times using different library preparation protocols to rule out contamination. The paper's findings and limits, for the study overall: Compared with coincidental sharing between unrelated individuals, an excess of low generation-probability sequences was observed among out-of-frame TCR alpha sequences shared between twins. Zero-insertion analyses could be partly confounded by invariant T cells such as MAIT and iNKT, although diverse VJ usage argued against such confounding for most clonotypes. Abundant cord blood beta clonotypes carried fewer insertions; young adult naive repertoires showed a weaker similar trend, while memory repertoires showed none. Because the same donors could not be followed over many years, conclusions were based on cross-sectional statistical analysis. Out-of-frame TCR alpha sharing in monozygotic twins was systematically underestimated by recombination models, whereas sharing between unrelated individuals was in agreement with the recombination models. Excess twin sharing in beta out-of-frame sequences was weaker because fewer shared sequences lowered the signal-to-noise ratio.

A few counts support this clonotype. This receptor's antigen is unknown. Per-base quality was not reported, and no clone a single base away is much larger than it. Every donor in the study was a healthy Caucasian. The twin cohort consisted of three pairs of female monozygotic twins, all aged roughly 18 to 30 years. The RNA used for TCR libraries was isolated from peripheral blood mononuclear cells. CDR1 MNHNY and CDR2 SVGAGI were looked up in the germline V gene (reference sequence). Measured from the cysteine to the phenylalanine, the CDR3 is 13 residues long. The only DNA kept is the CDR3, 39 bases in frame from the first base. Between the V and J ends, shortened by 6 bases and 7 bases respectively, the junction contains 13 bases. Library preparation employed 5' RACE. Sequenced on an Illumina HiSeq 2000. Template switching added a universal primer binding site, and the final cDNA carried a unique molecular identifier that allowed TCR cDNA molecules to be counted accurately. Specific primers in the conserved constant-segment region were used to synthesize first-strand cDNA for the TCR alpha and beta chains. To control for contamination, every cDNA library was double barcoded, receiving both a SMART-Mk sample barcode and Illumina barcodes. TruSeq adapter sequences, together with Illumina sample barcodes, were added in two successive PCR steps. Sequencing of the TCR alpha and beta cDNA libraries was done on the Illumina HiSeq platform using custom primers. In the authors' own workflow: MiGEC was used to process raw reads and extract unique molecular identifiers, and MiXCR was used to find CDR3 positions. Recombination models were inferred per individual with the repgenHMM and IGoR tools using an EM algorithm. Shared clonotypes were analyzed with the tcR package in R, and sharing was normalized by the product of cloneset sizes. Out-of-frame nonproductive sequences were analyzed to study raw recombination free of thymic and clonal selection effects. TCRdb ran its own pipeline on the public reads, namely fastp trimming at Q25 and MiXCR clone calling, and kept in-frame beta chains. All rows with the same CDR3 protein become a single entry with the most common DNA and genes. These V and J calls originate from TCRdb's pipeline instead of the authors' own analysis. The sample table contains fewer than 900,000 distinct CDR3 sequences; only one count was recorded for 18% of them. About an eighth of the sample belongs to the ten largest clones.

Separately, the same data were catalogued under a study of T cells expressing NK-cell markers. As the second publication notes: In sorted CD3+CD56+NKG2C+, CD3+CD56+NKG2C- and CD3+CD56-NKG2C+ T-cell subsets from several donors, TCR beta-chain repertoires were profiled. Of the eight sequenced donors, seven were found to be HCMV-seropositive and one was found to be HCMV-seronegative. To restrict sorting to alphabetaTCR-expressing T cells, an anti-gammadeltaTCR antibody was added in several experiments. In six donors, the dominant CD3+CD56+NKG2C+ clonotypes were among the top 10 CD8+ clonotypes and accounted for 1.0-7.0% of CD8+ T cells. Those dominant clonotypes were again the most abundant among CD3+CD56-NKG2C+ cells in a few donors, at roughly 25-65%. It remained unclear whether the expanded NKG2C-expressing T cell clones were specific for HCMV antigens. The eight sequenced donors were randomly selected healthy volunteers, three men and five women. HCMV-specific IgG was detected in serum with a commercial ELISA kit to determine HCMV serostatus. For several donors, bulk peripheral blood T-cell repertoires were additionally sequenced from unsorted PBMC. MIGEC was used to demultiplex reads and group the reads by UMI, and MiTCR was used to assemble and quantify clonotypes. Only TCR cDNA sequences supported by at least two reads were kept to exclude erroneous sequences. The tcR package was used for downstream repertoire analysis, and clonotypes were matched between fractions using CDR3 nucleotide sequence together with V segment. VDJmatch was used to annotate antigen specificity against VDJdb, with one amino acid substitution in CDR3 permitted.

Sequencing was carried out using PBMCs. In this chain, TRBV6-6 is recombined with TRBJ1-5, and possibly TRBD1, on 5 matching bases. The sequence derives from a woman aged 18-29 years in good health. The base sequence is TGTGCCAGCAGCTTAGACGGGGGACAGCCCCAGCATTTT. It codes for CASSLDGGQPQHF.